The rows below give T cell receptor beta chains drawn from one sample of a study of PD-L1 blockade in urothelial cancer. The repertoire was sequenced with immunoSEQ multiplex PCR; TCRdb's copy has only in-frame clones and lacks some. The sample holds about 82,000 clones, more than 90% seen once. The sample here was PBMCs, taken around atezolizumab (anti-PD-L1) treatment. These receptors originate from a man aged 60 to 75 with urothelial cancer. Each CDR3 is given with its conserved first and last residue. A D gene is named only where the DNA matches it firmly. Only some rows state a clone size, as once, few, many or a class for expanded clones.

clone_size,d_call,j_call,v_call,cdr3_nt,cdr3_aa
.,.,TRBJ2-1,TRBV4-1,TGCGCCAGCAGCCAAACTACGGCCTCCTACAATGAGCAGTTCTTC,CASSQTTASYNEQFF
.,.,TRBJ2-7,TRBV5-1,TGCGCCAGCAGCACGATCAGGGGAGAGCAGTACTTC,CASSTIRGEQYF
.,TRBD2,TRBJ2-1,TRBV2,TGTGCCAGCAAAAGGTCCAGCGGGGCGTCCAATGAGCAGTTCTTC,CASKRSSGASNEQFF
.,TRBD1,TRBJ1-5,TRBV6-1,TGTGCCAGCAGTGAAGCGTGGGGGACAGGGAGTCAGCCCCAGCATTTT,CASSEAWGTGSQPQHF
.,.,TRBJ1-1,TRBV29-1,TGCAGCGTTGTAGAGGAGGGGTTTGCTTTCTTT,CSVVEEGFAFF
.,TRBD2,TRBJ2-5,TRBV6-1,TGTGCCAGCAGTGACTCACTAGCGGGGGATAGTTCTCGGGACTTC,CASSDSLAGDSSRDF
.,.,TRBJ2-7,TRBV30,TGTGCCTGGAGTGTAGTCGGCTACGAGCAGTACTTC,CAWSVVGYEQYF
.,TRBD2,TRBJ2-3,TRBV5-1,TGCGCCAGCAGCCCCGAAACCCTAGGGACTAGGGGCACAGATACGCAGTATTTT,CASSPETLGTRGTDTQYF
once,TRBD1,TRBJ1-1,TRBV9,TGTGCCAGCAGCGCCGATCCGGGACAGGGCTTGGAAGCTTTCTTT,CASSADPGQGLEAFF
once,.,TRBJ2-7,TRBV6-5,TGTGCCAGCAGTTACCAGACTAGTACCTCCTACGAGCAGTACTTC,CASSYQTSTSYEQYF
.,.,TRBJ2-3,TRBV29-1,TGCAGCGTTGAGGTCCAGGGCACAGATACGCAGTATTTT,CSVEVQGTDTQYF
.,.,TRBJ2-2,TRBV7-2,TGTGCCAGCAGTAGAATTAGCGGAACCGGGGAGCTGTTTTTT,CASSRISGTGELFF
.,TRBD2,TRBJ2-1,TRBV19,TGTGCCAGTAGTAGGACTAGCGGCCGCTACAATGAGCAGTTCTTC,CASSRTSGRYNEQFF
.,.,TRBJ1-2,TRBV5-1,TGCGCCAGCAGCTCGGACAGTAACTATGGCTACACCTTC,CASSSDSNYGYTF
.,TRBD2,TRBJ2-2,TRBV27,TGTGCCAGCAGCCTCCTGGGACTAGGGTCGTCCGGGGAGCTGTTTTTT,CASSLLGLGSSGELFF
.,.,TRBJ2-1,TRBV27,TGTGCCAGCAGTTTCGGCAGGGGAGCAACCTACAATGAGCAGTTCTTC,CASSFGRGATYNEQFF
.,TRBD2,TRBJ2-7,TRBV5-6,TGTGCCAGCAGCTCCGGGACTAAACACGAGCAGTACTTC,CASSSGTKHEQYF
.,TRBD1,TRBJ2-7,TRBV28,TGTGCCAGCAACGACAGGGGTCTGGGCTACGAGCAGTACTTC,CASNDRGLGYEQYF
.,.,TRBJ1-4,TRBV2,TGTGCCAGCAGGGGCCCCCCTAATGAAAAACTGTTTTTT,CASRGPPNEKLFF
.,TRBD1,TRBJ2-1,TRBV6-5,TGTGCCAGCAGTTCCTCCGACAGGGGCTATGAGCAGTTCTTC,CASSSSDRGYEQFF
few,TRBD2,TRBJ2-7,TRBV5-4,TGTGCCAGCAGTTTAGCGGGATTATCCTACGAGCAGTACTTC,CASSLAGLSYEQYF
.,.,TRBJ1-2,TRBV7-2,TGTGCCAGCAGCTTAGGGGCAGGGACTAACTATGGCTACACCTTC,CASSLGAGTNYGYTF
.,.,TRBJ2-1,TRBV11-2,TGTGCCAGCAGCTTATCTAGCCCGAGCTCCTACAATGAGCAGTTCTTC,CASSLSSPSSYNEQFF
once,.,TRBJ1-2,TRBV23-1,TGCGCCAGCAGTGAAGCAGGGTACTATGGCTACACCTTC,CASSEAGYYGYTF
.,TRBD2,TRBJ2-3,TRBV9,TGTGCCAGCAGCCTTCCCGGGGGGGATACGCAGTATTTT,CASSLPGGDTQYF
.,.,TRBJ2-3,TRBV7-8,TGTGCCAGCAGCTTAGCGTCAACGACTTCAGATACGCAGTATTTT,CASSLASTTSDTQYF
.,.,TRBJ1-2,TRBV7-2,TGTGCCAGCAGCCGCAGGGGATCTCCTAACTATGGCTACACCTTC,CASSRRGSPNYGYTF
.,TRBD2,TRBJ2-1,TRBV4-1,TGCGCCAGCAGCATAAAATTAGGACTAGCGGGAGTGGGTTACAATGAGCAGTTCTTC,CASSIKLGLAGVGYNEQFF
.,.,TRBJ2-3,TRBV4-2,TGTGCCAGCAGCCAAGAAATGGAACGGGATAGCACAGATACGCAGTATTTT,CASSQEMERDSTDTQYF
.,TRBD2,TRBJ2-7,TRBV6-1,TGTGCCAGCACTAGCGGGGGGGCGTACGAGCAGTACTTC,CASTSGGAYEQYF
.,.,TRBJ2-1,TRBV5-4,TGTGCCAGCAGCCTGGACGGGGTTACTCAACCCTACAATGAGCAGTTCTTC,CASSLDGVTQPYNEQFF
.,.,TRBJ2-5,TRBV5-4,TGTGCCAGCAGCTTGGGTTCGAGGGCAAACCAAGAGACCCAGTACTTC,CASSLGSRANQETQYF
once,.,TRBJ1-1,TRBV7-3,TGTGCCAGCAGCTTAGTCCCAGGAACGAACACTGAAGCTTTCTTT,CASSLVPGTNTEAFF
.,.,TRBJ1-3,TRBV7-3,TGTGCCAGCAGCACCCAAGACAGGTCCTCTGGAAACACCATATATTTT,CASSTQDRSSGNTIYF
.,.,TRBJ1-1,TRBV9,TGTGCCAGCAGCGTCGAGCCCCAGGAGAACACTGAAGCTTTCTTT,CASSVEPQENTEAFF
.,.,TRBJ2-7,TRBV5-1,TGCGCCAGCAGCTTGGTGGGGGGGGGCCGCTCCTACGAGCAGTACTTC,CASSLVGGGRSYEQYF
.,.,TRBJ1-4,TRBV27,TGTGCCAGCAGTTTTGGGGGCGGTAATGAAAAACTGTTTTTT,CASSFGGGNEKLFF
.,TRBD1,TRBJ2-3,TRBV19,TGTGCCAGTAGTAAAAGGGGGCCCGATACGCAGTATTTT,CASSKRGPDTQYF
.,TRBD1,TRBJ1-2,TRBV4-2,TGTGCCAGCAGCTTGCGGACAGGCAGCGCTAACTATGGCTACACCTTC,CASSLRTGSANYGYTF